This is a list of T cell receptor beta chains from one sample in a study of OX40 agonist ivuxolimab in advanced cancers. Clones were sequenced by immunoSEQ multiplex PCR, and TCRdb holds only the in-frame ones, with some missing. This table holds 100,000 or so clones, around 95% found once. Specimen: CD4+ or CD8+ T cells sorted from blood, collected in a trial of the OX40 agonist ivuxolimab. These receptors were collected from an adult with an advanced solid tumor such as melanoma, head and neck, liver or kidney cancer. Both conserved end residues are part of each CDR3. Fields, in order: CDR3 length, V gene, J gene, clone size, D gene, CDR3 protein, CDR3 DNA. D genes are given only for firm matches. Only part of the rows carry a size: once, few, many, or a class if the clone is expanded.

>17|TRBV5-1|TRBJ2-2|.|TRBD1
CASSFPQGAIDTGELFF
TGCGCCAGCAGCTTCCCACAGGGGGCGATCGACACCGGGGAGCTGTTTTTT
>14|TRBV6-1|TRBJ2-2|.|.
CASSEMRNTGELFF
TGTGCCAGCAGTGAAATGAGGAACACCGGGGAGCTGTTTTTT
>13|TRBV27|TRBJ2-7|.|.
CASSLSPAYEQYF
TGTGCCAGCAGTTTATCCCCCGCCTACGAGCAGTACTTC
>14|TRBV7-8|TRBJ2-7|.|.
CASSSGLGGDEQYF
TGTGCCAGCAGCTCCGGGCTGGGGGGAGACGAGCAGTACTTC
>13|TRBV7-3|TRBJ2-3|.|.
CASSDPSTDTQYF
TGTGCCAGCAGTGACCCGTCCACAGATACGCAGTATTTT
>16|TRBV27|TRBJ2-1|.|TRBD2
CASSLTKLAGINEQFF
TGTGCCAGCAGTTTAACGAAACTAGCGGGAATCAATGAGCAGTTCTTC
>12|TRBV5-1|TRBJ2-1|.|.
CASSLVTNEQFF
TGCGCCAGCAGCTTGGTTACCAATGAGCAGTTCTTC
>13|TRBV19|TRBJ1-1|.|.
CASSVSTDTEAFF
TGTGCCAGTAGTGTCAGCACGGACACTGAAGCTTTCTTT
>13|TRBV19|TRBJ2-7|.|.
CASSAGGPYEQYF
TGTGCCAGTAGTGCCGGGGGACCCTACGAGCAGTACTTC
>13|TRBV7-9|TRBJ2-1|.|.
CASSFRPNAEQFF
TGTGCCAGCAGCTTCCGCCCCAACGCTGAGCAGTTCTTC
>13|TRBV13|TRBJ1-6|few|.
CASSSIGDSPLHF
TGTGCCAGCAGCAGCATTGGGGATTCACCCCTCCACTTT
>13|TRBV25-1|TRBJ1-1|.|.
CASSQAEATEAFF
TGTGCCAGCAGTCAGGCAGAAGCCACTGAAGCTTTCTTT
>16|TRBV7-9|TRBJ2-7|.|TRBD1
CASSPPRPQGSYEQYF
TGTGCCAGCAGCCCACCACGACCACAGGGGAGCTACGAGCAGTACTTC
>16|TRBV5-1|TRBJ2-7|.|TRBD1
CASSFPETGDPYEQYF
TGCGCCAGCAGCTTCCCCGAAACAGGGGATCCCTACGAGCAGTACTTC
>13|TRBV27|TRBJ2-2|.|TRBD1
CASRVQGTGELFF
TGTGCCAGCAGGGTACAGGGGACCGGGGAGCTGTTTTTT
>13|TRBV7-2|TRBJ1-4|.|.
CASSSWALEKLFF
TGTGCCAGCAGCTCCTGGGCGTTGGAAAAACTGTTTTTT
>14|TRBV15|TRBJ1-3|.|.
CATSRSTVGNTIYF
TGTGCCACCAGCAGGTCGACGGTCGGAAACACCATATATTTT
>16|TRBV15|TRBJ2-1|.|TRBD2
CATSIILVAGAGEQFF
TGTGCCACCAGCATTATACTTGTAGCGGGAGCTGGTGAGCAGTTCTTC
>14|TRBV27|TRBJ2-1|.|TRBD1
CASGQQGSNNEQFF
TGTGCCAGCGGACAACAGGGGAGCAACAATGAGCAGTTCTTC
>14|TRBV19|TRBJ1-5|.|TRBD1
CASSHAGGHQPQHF
TGTGCCAGTAGTCATGCAGGGGGCCATCAGCCCCAGCATTTT
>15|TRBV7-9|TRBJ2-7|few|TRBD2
CASSSRRLAGGEQYF
TGTGCCAGCAGCTCCCGACGGCTAGCGGGAGGCGAGCAGTACTTC